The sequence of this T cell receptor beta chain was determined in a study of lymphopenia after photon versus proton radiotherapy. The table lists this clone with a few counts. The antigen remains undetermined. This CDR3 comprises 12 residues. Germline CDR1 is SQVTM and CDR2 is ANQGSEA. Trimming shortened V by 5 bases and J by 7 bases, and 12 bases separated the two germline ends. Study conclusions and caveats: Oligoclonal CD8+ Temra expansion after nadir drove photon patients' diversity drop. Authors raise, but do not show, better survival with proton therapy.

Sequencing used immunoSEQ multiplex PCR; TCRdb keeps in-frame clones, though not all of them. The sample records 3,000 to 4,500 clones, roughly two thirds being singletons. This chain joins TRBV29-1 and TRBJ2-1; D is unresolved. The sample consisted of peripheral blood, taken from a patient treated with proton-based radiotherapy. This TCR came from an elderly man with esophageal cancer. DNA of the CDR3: TGCAGCGTTTCTGTGTTGGGGAATGAGCAGTTCTTC. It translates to CSVSVLGNEQFF.